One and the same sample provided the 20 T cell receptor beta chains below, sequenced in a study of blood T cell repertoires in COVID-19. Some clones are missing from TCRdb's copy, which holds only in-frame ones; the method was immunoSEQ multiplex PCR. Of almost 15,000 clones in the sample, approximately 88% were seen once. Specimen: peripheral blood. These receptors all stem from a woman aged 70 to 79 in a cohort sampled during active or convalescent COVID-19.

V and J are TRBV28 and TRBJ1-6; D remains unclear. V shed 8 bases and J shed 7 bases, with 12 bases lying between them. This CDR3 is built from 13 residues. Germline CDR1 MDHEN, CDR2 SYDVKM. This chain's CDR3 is CASGRDENSPLHF. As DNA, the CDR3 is TGTGCCAGCGGGCGAGACGAAAATTCACCCCTCCACTTT.

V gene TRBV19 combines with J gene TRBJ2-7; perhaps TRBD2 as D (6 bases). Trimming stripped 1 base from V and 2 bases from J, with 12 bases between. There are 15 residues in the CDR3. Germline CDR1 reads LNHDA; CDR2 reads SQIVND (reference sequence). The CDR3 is CASSIGGGAAYEQYF. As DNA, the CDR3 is TGTGCCAGTAGTATAGGTGGCGGGGCGGCCTACGAGCAGTACTTC.

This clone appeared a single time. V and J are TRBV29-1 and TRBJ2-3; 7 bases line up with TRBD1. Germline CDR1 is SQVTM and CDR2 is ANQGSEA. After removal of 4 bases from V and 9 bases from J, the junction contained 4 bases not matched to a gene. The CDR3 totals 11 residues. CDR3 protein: CSVADRDTQYF. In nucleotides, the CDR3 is TGCAGCGTTGCTGACAGGGACACGCAGTATTTT.

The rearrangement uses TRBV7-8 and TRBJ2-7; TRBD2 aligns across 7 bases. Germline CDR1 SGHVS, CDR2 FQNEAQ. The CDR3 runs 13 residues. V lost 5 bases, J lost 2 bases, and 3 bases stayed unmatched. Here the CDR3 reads CASSRTSPYEQYF. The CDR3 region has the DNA TGTGCCAGCAGCCGGACTAGTCCCTACGAGCAGTACTTC. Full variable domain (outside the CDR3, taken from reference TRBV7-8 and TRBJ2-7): GAGVSQSPRYKVAKRGQDVALRCDPISGHVSLFWYQQALGQGPEFLTYFQNEAQLDKSGLPSDRFFAERPEGSVSTLKIQRTQQEDSAVYLCASSRTSPYEQYFGPGTRLTVT.

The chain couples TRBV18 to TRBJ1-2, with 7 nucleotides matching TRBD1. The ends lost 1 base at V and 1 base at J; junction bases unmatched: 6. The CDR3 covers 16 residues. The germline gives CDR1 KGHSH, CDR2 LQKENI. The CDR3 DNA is TGTGCCAGCTCACCACTAGGGACAGCTAATAACTATGGCTACACCTTC. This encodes CASSPLGTANNYGYTF.

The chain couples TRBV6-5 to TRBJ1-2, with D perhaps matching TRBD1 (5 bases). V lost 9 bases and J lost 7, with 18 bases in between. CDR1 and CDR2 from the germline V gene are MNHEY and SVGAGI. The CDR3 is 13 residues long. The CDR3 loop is CASGTGGGFGYTF. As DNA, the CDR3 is TGTGCCAGTGGGACGGGGGGAGGGTTTGGCTACACCTTC.

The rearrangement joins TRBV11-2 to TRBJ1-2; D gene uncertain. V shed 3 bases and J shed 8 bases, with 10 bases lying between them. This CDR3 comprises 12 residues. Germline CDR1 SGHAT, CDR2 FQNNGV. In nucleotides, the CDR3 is TGTGCCAGCAGCTTTCATGGAGGCGGCTACACCTTC. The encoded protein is CASSFHGGGYTF.

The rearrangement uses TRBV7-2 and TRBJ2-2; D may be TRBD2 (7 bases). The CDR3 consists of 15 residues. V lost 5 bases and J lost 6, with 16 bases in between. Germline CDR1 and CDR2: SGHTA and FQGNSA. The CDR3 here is CASSVKGGAPGELFF. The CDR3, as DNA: TGTGCCAGCAGCGTCAAAGGGGGGGCGCCCGGGGAGCTGTTTTTT.

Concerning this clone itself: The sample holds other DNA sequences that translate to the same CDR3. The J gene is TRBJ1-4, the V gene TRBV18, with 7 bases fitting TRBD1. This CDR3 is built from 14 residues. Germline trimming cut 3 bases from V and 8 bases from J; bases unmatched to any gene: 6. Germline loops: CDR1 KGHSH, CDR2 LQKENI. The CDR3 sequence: CASSPRTGDEKLFF. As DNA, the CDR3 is TGTGCCAGCTCACCCCGGACAGGAGACGAAAAACTGTTTTTT.

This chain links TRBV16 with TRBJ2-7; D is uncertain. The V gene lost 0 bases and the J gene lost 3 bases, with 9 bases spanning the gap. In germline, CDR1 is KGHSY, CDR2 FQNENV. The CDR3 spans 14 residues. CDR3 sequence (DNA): TGTGCCAGCAGCCAATCGCGGCAGTTCTACGAGCAGTACTTC. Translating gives CASSQSRQFYEQYF.

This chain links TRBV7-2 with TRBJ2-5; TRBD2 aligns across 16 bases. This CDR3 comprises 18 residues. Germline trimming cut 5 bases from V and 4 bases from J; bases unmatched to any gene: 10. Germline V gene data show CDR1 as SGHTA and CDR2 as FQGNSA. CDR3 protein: CASSGKGTSGGAGETQYF. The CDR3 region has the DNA TGTGCCAGCAGCGGCAAAGGGACTAGCGGGGGGGCTGGAGAGACCCAGTACTTC.

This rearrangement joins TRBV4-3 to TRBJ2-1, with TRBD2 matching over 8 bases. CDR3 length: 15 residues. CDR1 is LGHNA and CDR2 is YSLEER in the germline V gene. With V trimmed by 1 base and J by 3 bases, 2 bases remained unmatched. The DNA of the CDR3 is TGCGCCAGCAGCCAAGTCGGGGGGGTCTACAATGAGCAGTTCTTC. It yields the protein CASSQVGGVYNEQFF.

This CDR3 reads CASSESHEVGTGELFF. The CDR3 DNA sequence: TGCGCCAGCAGTGAGTCGCATGAGGTTGGCACCGGGGAGCTGTTTTTT. The V call is TRBV10-2, the J call TRBJ2-2; D unresolved. Trimming removed 0 bases at V and 4 bases at J, with 12 bases between. This CDR3 spans 16 amino acids. The V gene's germline CDR1 is WSHSY and CDR2 SAAADI.

CDR3 amino acids: CASSQVWTANSPLHF. The CDR3, as DNA: TGCGCCAGCAGCCAAGTCTGGACAGCAAATTCACCCCTCCACTTT. The chain has TRBV4-1 and TRBJ1-6; D is possibly TRBD1 (6 bases). V lost 1 base to trimming and J lost 7 bases, with 11 bases between them. The germline V gene encodes CDR1 MGHRA and CDR2 YSYEKL. The CDR3 consists of 15 residues.

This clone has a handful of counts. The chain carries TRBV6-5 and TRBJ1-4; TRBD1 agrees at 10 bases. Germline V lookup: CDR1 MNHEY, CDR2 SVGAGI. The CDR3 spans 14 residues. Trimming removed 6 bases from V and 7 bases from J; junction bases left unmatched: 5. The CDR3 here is CASSWTGGGEKLFF. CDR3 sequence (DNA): TGTGCCAGCAGCTGGACAGGGGGAGGTGAAAAACTGTTTTTT.

The CDR3 coding sequence is TGTGCCAGCACCCGGGACTTCAATCAGCCCCAGCATTTT. It specifies CASTRDFNQPQHF. The rearrangement uses TRBV6-5 and TRBJ1-5, with a weak D call TRBD1 (5 bases). Trimming took 7 bases from V and 3 from J, leaving 10 bases between them. From germline, CDR1 is MNHEY and CDR2 SVGAGI. There are 13 residues in the CDR3.

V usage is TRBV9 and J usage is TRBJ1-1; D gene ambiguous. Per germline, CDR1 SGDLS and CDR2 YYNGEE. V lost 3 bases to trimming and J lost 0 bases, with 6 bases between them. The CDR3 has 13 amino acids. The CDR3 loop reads CASSATVNTEAFF. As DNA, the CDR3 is TGTGCCAGCAGCGCCACAGTGAACACTGAAGCTTTCTTT.

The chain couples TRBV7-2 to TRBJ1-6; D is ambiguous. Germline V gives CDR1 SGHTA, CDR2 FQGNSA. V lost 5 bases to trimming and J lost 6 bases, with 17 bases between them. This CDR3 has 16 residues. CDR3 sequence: CASSADDTRINSPLHF. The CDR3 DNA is TGTGCCAGCAGCGCCGACGACACCCGAATTAATTCACCCCTCCACTTT.

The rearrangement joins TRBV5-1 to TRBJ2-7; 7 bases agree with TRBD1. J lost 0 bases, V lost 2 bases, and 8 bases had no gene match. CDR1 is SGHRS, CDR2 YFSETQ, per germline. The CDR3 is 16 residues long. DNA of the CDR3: TGCGCCAGCAGCTTTGGGGACAGACCCTACTCCTACGAGCAGTACTTC. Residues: CASSFGDRPYSYEQYF.

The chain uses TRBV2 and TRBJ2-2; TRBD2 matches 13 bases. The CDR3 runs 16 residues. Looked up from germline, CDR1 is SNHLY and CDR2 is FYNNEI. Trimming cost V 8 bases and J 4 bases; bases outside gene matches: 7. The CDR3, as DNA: TGTGCCAGCCACGGACTAGCGGGGGTCCTCACCGGGGAGCTGTTTTTT. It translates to CASHGLAGVLTGELFF.